The clone carrying this TCR beta chain has only one observation. The target antigen is unknown. Mismatch with germline at one junction end may stem from a read error. This record comes from a study of CD8+CD57+ T cells in acquired aplastic anemia. Overall study context: Healthy donor sequencing depth: 9.5 million to 10.8 million CD4+, 11 million to 14 million CD8+ reads.

Notes on the study in general: Patients did not significantly differ from controls in CD8+ Simpson's diversity. Fewer than 35 CD8+ CDR3 sequences occurred in both the patients and the controls.

Profiling that covered TCR beta VDJ and CDR3 relied on genomic DNA as its template. Each CDR3 protein is one row after TCRdb ran MiXCR on the reads. The sample records about 180,000 distinct CDR3 sequences, 46% being singletons. This clonotype originated in a human donor in good health. The sequenced sample consisted of sorted CD4+, CD8+, or CD8+CD57+ T cells (not recorded which) from PBMCs.

The CDR3 DNA reads TGTGCCACCAGCGGAGACAGGGGCCTCGGAGAGACCCAGCACTTC. As protein: CATSGDRGLGETQHF. The chain uses TRBV15 and TRBJ2-5; 8 nucleotides agree with TRBD1. The CDR3 runs to 15 residues. Germline-derived CDR1 and CDR2 are LNHNV and YYDKDF (reference sequence).